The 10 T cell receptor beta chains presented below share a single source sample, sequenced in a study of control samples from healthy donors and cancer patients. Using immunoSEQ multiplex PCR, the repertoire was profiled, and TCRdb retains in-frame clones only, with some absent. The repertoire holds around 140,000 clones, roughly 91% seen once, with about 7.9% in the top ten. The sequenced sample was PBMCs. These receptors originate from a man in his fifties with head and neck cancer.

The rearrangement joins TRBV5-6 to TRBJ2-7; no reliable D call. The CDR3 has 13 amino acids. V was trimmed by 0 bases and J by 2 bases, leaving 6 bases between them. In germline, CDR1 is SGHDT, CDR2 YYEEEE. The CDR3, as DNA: TGTGCCAGCAGCTTGGGTGCCCCCTACGAGCAGTACTTC. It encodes CASSLGAPYEQYF.

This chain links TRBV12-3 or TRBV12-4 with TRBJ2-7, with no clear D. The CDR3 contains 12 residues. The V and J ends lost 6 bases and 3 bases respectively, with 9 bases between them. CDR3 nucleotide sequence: TGTGCCAGCAGCCTCCTGAGCTACGAGCAGTACTTC. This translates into CASSLLSYEQYF.

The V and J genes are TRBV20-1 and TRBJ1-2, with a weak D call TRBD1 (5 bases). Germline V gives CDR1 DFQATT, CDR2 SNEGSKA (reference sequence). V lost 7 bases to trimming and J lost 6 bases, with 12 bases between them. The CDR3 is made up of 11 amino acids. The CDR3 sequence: CSEGRADGYTF. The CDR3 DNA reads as TGCAGTGAGGGCAGGGCAGATGGCTACACCTTC.

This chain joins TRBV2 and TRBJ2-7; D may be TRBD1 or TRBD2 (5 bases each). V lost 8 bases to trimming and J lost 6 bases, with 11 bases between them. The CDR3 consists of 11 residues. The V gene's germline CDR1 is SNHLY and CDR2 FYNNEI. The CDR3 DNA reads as TGTGCCAGCGAGTCGGGGCCCGAGCAGTACTTC. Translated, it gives CASESGPEQYF.

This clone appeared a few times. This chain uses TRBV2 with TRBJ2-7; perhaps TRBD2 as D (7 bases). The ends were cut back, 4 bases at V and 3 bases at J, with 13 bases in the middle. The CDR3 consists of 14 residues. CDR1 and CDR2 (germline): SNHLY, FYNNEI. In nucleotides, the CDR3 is TGTGCCAGCAGTGTTGGGGGGGCCGGCTACGAGCAGTACTTC. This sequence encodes CASSVGGAGYEQYF.

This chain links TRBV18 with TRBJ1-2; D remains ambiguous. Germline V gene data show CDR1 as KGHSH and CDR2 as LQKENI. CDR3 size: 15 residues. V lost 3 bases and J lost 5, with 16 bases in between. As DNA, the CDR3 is TGTGCCAGCTCACCCCCCCGAGGTTATGAGTATGGCTACACCTTC. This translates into CASSPPRGYEYGYTF.

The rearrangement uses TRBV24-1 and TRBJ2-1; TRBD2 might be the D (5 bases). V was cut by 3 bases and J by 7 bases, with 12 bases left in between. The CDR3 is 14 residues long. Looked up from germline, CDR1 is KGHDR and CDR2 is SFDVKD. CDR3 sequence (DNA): TGTGCCACCAGTGATGCCGTCAGCGGTAATGAGCAGTTCTTC. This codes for CATSDAVSGNEQFF.

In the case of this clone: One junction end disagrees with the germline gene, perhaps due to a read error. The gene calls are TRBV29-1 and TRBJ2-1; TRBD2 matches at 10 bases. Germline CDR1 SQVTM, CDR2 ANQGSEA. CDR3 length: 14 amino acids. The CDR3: CSVEGLAVYNEQFF. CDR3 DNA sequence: TGCAGCGTGGAAGGACTAGCGGTCTACAATGAGCAGTTCTTC.

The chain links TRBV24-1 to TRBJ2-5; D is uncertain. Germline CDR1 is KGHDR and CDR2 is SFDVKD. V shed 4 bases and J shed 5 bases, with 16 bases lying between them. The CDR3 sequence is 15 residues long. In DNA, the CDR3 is TGTGCCACCAGTGACCACCGGCTCATGGGGGAGACCCAGTACTTC. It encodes CATSDHRLMGETQYF.

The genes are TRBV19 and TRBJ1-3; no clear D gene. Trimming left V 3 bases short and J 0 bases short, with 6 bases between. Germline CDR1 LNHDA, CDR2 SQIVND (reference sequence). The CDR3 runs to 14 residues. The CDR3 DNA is TGTGCCAGTAGTATCCAGAGCTCTGGAAACACCATATATTTT. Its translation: CASSIQSSGNTIYF.